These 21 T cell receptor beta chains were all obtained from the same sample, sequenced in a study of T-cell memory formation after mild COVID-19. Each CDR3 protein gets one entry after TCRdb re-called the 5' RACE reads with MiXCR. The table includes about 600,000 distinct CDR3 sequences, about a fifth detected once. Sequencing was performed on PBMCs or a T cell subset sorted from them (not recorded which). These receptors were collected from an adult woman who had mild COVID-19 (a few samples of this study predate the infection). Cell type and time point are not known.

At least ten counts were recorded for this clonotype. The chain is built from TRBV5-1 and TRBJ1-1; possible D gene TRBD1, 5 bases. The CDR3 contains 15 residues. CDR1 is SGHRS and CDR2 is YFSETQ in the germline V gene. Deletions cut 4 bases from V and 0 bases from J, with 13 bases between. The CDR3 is CASSPAGGLNTEAFF. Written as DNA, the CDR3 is TGCGCCAGCAGCCCGGCGGGGGGACTGAACACTGAAGCTTTCTTT.

The CDR3 sequence: CASSFDTTQETQYF. Written as DNA, the CDR3 is TGTGCCAGCAGTTTCGACACGACCCAGGAGACCCAGTACTTC. The chain couples TRBV12-3 or TRBV12-4 to TRBJ2-5; D unresolved. Trimming removed 3 bases from V and 5 bases from J, with 13 bases in between. The CDR3 has 14 amino acids.

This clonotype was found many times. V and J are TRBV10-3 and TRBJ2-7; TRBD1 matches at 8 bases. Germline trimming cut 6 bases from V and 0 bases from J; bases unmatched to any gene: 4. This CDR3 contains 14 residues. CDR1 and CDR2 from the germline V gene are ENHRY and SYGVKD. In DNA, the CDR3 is TGTGCCATCAGCGAAGACAGGGGCTCCTACGAGCAGTACTTC. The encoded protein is CAISEDRGSYEQYF.

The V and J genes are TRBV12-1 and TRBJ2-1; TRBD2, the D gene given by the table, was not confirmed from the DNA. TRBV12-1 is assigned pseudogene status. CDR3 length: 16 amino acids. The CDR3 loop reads CASMGLAVLTYNEQFF. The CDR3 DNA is TGTGCCAGCATGGGACTAGCGGTGCTCACCTACAATGAGCAGTTCTTC.

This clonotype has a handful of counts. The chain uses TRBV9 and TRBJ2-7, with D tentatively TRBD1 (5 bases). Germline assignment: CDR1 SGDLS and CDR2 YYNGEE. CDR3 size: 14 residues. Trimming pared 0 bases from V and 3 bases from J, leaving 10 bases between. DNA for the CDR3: TGTGCCAGCAGCGTAGGATCTGACAGCTACGAGCAGTACTTC. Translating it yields CASSVGSDSYEQYF.

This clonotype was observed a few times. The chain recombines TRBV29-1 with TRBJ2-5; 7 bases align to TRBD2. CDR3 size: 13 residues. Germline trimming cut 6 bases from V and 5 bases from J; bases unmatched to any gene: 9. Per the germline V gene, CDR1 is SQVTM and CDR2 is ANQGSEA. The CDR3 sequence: CSVGGRARETQYF. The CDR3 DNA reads TGCAGCGTCGGTGGGAGGGCCAGGGAGACCCAGTACTTC. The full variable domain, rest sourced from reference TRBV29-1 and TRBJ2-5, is SAVISQKPSRDICQRGTSLTIQCQVDSQVTMMFWYRQQPGQSLTLIATANQGSEATYESGFVIDKFPISRPNLTFSTLTVSNMSPEDSSIYLCSVGGRARETQYFGPGTRLLVL.

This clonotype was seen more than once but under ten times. The CDR3 bases are TGTGCCAGCAGCTTGTGGGGTGTAAGCAATCAGCCCCAGCATTTT. Its translation is CASSLWGVSNQPQHF. The rearrangement uses TRBV5-4 and TRBJ1-5, with no clear D. The V gene lost 1 base and the J gene lost 1 base, with 9 bases spanning the gap. The CDR3 spans 15 residues. Germline V gives CDR1 SGHNT, CDR2 YYREEE (reference sequence).

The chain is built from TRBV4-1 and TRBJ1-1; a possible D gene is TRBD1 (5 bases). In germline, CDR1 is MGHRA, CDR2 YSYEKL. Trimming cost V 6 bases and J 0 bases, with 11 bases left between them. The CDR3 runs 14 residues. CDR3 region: CASRDSPMNTEAFF. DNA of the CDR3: TGCGCCAGCAGAGACAGTCCCATGAACACTGAAGCTTTCTTT.

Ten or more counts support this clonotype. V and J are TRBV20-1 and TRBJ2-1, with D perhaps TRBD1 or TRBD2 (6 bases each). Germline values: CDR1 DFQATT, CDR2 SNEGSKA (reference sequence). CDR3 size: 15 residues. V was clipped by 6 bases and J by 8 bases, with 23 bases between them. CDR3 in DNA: TGCAGTGCCGCCCAACTCGGGGGCGGGATCGATGAGCAGTTCTTC. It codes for CSAAQLGGGIDEQFF.

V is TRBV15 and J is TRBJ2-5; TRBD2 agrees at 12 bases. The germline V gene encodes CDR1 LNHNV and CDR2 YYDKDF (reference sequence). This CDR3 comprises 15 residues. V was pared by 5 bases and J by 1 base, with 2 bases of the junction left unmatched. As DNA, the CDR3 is TGTGCCACCAGCGTACTAGCGGGGGGCCAAGAGACCCAGTACTTC. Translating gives CATSVLAGGQETQYF.

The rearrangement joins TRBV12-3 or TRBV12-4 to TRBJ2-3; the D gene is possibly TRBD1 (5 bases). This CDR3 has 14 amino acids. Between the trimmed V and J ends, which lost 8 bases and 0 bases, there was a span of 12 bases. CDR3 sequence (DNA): TGTGCCAGCTCGGACATACACAGCACAGATACGCAGTATTTT. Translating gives CASSDIHSTDTQYF.

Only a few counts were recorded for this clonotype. The CDR3 is CASSPGWGGGTEAFF. Here the CDR3 DNA reads TGCGCCAGCAGCCCGGGATGGGGTGGGGGCACTGAAGCTTTCTTT. The rearrangement links TRBV5-1 to TRBJ1-1, with TRBD1 as a possible D gene (5 bases). The CDR3 has 15 residues. Looked up from germline, CDR1 is SGHRS and CDR2 is YFSETQ. V shed 4 bases and J shed 4 bases, with 17 bases lying between them.

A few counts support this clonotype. DNA of the CDR3: TGCGCCAGCAGCCCTGAAACACTAGCGGGAGTACCTGATGAGCAGTTCTTC. It encodes CASSPETLAGVPDEQFF. The rearrangement links TRBV4-3 to TRBJ2-1; 11 positions agree with TRBD2. V dropped 4 bases and J dropped 8; count of bases not matched to a gene: 13. The CDR3 sequence is 17 residues long. From germline, CDR1 is LGHNA and CDR2 YSLEER.

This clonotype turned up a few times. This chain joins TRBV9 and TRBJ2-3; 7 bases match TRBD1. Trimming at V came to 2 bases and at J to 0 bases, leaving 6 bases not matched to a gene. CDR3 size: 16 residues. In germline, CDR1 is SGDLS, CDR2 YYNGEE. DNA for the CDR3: TGTGCCAGCAGCGTGGCCCCGGGACAGAGCACAGATACGCAGTATTTT. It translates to CASSVAPGQSTDTQYF.

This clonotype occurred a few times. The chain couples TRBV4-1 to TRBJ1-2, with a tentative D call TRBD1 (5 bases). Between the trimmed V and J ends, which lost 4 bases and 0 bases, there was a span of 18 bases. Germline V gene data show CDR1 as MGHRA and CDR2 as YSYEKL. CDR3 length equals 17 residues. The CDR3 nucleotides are TGCGCCAGCAGCCCCCCGTCGGGCAGGGACGCTAACTATGGCTACACCTTC. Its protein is CASSPPSGRDANYGYTF.

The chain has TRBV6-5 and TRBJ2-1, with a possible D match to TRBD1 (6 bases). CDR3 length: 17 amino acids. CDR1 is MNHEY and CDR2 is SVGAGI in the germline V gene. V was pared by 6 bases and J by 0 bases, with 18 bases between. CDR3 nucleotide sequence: TGTGCCAGCAGCGACGCGGCAGGGGTCGGCTCCTACAATGAGCAGTTCTTC. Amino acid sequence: CASSDAAGVGSYNEQFF.

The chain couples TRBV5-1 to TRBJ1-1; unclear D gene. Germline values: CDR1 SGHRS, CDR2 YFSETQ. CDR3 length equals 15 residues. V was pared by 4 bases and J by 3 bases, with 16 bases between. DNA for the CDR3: TGCGCCAGCAGCCCTATGACGTCTGGAGACACTGAAGCTTTCTTT. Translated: CASSPMTSGDTEAFF.

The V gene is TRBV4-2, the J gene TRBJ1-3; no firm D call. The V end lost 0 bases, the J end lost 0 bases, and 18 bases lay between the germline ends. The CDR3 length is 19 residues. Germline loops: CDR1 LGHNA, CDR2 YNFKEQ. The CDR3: CASSQDLAHGVDSGNTIYF. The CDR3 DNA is TGTGCCAGCAGCCAAGATTTGGCCCACGGGGTCGACTCTGGAAACACCATATATTTT.

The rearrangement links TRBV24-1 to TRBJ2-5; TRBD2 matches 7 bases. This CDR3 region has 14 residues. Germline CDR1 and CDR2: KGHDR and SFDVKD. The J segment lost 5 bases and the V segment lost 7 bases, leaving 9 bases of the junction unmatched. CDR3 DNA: TGTGCCACCAGCGCCGGGGGGTCCGTTGAGACCCAGTACTTC. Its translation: CATSAGGSVETQYF.

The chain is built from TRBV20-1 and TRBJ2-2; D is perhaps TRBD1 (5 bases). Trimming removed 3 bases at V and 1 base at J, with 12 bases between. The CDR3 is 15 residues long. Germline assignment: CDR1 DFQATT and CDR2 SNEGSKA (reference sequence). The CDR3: CSASPRVWNTGELFF. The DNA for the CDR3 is TGCAGTGCTAGCCCCAGGGTTTGGAACACCGGGGAGCTGTTTTTT.

The CDR3 sequence: CASSLVSGISYNEQFF. CDR3 sequence (DNA): TGTGCCAGCAGCTTGGTGTCAGGAATTTCCTACAATGAGCAGTTCTTC. The chain recombines TRBV5-5 with TRBJ2-1; D remains ambiguous. CDR1 is SGHKS, CDR2 YYEKEE, per germline (reference sequence). CDR3 length equals 16 residues. Trimming removed 0 bases from V and 1 base from J, with 11 bases in between.